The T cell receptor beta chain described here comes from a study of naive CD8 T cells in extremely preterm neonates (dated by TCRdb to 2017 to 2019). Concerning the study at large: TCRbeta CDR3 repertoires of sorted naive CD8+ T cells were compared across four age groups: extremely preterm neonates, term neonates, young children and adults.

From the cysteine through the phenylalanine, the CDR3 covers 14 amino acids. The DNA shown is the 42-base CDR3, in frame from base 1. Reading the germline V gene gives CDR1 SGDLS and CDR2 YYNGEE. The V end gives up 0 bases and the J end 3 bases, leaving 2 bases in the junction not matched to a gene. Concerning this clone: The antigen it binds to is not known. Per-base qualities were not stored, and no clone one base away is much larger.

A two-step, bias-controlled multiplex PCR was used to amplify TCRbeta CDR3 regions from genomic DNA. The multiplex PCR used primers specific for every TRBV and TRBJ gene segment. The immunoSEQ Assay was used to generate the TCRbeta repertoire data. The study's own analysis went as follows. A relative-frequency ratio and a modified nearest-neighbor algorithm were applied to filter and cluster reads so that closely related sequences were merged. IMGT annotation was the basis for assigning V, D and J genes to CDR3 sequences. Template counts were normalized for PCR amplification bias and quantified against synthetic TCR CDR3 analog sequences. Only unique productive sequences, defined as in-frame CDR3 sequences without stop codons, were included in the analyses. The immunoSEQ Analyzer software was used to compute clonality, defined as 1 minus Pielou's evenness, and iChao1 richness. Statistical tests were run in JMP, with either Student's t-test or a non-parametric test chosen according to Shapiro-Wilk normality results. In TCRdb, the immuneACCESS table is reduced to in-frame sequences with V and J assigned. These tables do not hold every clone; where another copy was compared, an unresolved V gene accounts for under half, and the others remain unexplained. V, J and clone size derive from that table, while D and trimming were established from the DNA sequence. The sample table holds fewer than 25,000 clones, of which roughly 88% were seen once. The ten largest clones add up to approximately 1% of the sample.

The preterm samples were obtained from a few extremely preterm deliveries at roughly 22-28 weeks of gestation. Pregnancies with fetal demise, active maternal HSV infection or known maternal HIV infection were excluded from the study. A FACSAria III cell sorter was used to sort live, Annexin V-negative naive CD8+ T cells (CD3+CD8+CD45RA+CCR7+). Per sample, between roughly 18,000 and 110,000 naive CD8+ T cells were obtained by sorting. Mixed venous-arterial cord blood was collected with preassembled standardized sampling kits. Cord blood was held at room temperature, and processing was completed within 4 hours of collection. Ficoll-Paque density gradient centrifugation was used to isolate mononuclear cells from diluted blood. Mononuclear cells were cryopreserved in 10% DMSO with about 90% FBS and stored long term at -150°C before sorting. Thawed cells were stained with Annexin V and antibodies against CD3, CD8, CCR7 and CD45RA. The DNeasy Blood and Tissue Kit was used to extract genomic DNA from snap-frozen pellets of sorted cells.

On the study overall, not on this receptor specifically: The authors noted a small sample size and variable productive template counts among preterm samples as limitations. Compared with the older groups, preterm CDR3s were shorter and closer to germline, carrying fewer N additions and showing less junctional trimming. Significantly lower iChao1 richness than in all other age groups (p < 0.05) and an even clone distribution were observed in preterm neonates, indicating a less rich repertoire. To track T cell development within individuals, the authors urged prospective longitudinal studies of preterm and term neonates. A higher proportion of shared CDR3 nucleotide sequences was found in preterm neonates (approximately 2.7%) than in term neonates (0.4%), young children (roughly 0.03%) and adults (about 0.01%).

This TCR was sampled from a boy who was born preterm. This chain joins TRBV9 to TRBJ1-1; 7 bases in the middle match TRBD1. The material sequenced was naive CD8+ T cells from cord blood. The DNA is TGTGCCAGCAGCGTAGCAGGGGGAGACACTGAAGCTTTCTTT. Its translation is CASSVAGGDTEAFF.